This TCR beta chain was sequenced for a study of CD8 T cells in ankylosing spondylitis. J lost 6 bases, V lost 2 bases, and 9 bases had no gene match. The V gene's germline CDR1 is SGDLS and CDR2 YYNGEE. This CDR3 has 16 residues. TCRdb independently ran MiXCR on the 5' RACE reads; one entry per CDR3 protein. The data show about 69,000 distinct CDR3 sequences, about 5% seen once. This clonotype was seen ten or more times. The sequenced material came from blood, either unsorted or a sorted T cell fraction (not recorded which). This chain uses TRBV9 with TRBJ2-2; 8 bases are a match to TRBD1. The receptor comes from a male donor with ankylosing spondylitis or in good health (not recorded which). The CDR3 DNA reads TGTGCCAGCAGCGTCGGGACAGGCTCGTCGTCCGGGGAGCTGTTTTTT. Translating gives CASSVGTGSSSGELFF.